This is a list of T cell receptor beta chains from one sample in a study of graft-versus-host responses after intestinal transplantation. This table comes from immunoSEQ multiplex PCR, and its TCRdb copy is limited to in-frame clones, with some not included. Of about 14,000 clones listed, 65% to 80% are singletons. The starting material was ileum tissue, obtained 27 days after intestinal transplant. These receptors came from a human patient who received an intestinal transplant, so some T cells may come from the graft donor. The conserved cysteine and the conserved F or W are not part of the CDR3 here. A D gene is named only where the DNA matches it firmly. Clone size appears in some rows only: once, few, many, or a class for an expanded clone.

CDR3 protein | clone size | V gene | D gene | J gene
ASSLSGQGNNEQF | - | TRBV5-1 | TRBD1 | TRBJ2-1
ASSTGTGRGRAF | - | TRBV5-6 | TRBD1 | TRBJ1-1
ASSTVGDRVQETQY | once | TRBV5-6 | TRBD1 | TRBJ2-5
AIRQGEYTEAF | - | TRBV10-3 | TRBD1 | TRBJ1-1
ASSPDRGAGNTIY | - | TRBV11-2 | TRBD1 | TRBJ1-3
ASSLQGALYNEQF | - | TRBV23-1 | TRBD1 | TRBJ2-1
ASSQDWTGQNTIY | few | TRBV14 | TRBD1 | TRBJ1-3
ASSHRTGGGTEAF | - | TRBV4-1 | TRBD1 | TRBJ1-1
ASSIFTDSNQPQH | few | TRBV19 | - | TRBJ1-5
ASRDSNNQPQH | few | TRBV6-5 | - | TRBJ1-5
ASSGLGSTDTQY | - | TRBV2 | - | TRBJ2-3
ASSQTGNGYT | - | TRBV4-1 | - | TRBJ1-2
ASSYERDTEAF | - | TRBV7-7 | - | TRBJ1-1
ASSSLAGGAGNIQY | - | TRBV7-2 | TRBD2 | TRBJ2-4
ASSLLGQGDTEAF | - | TRBV13 | TRBD1 | TRBJ1-1
SATGTGTEAF | - | TRBV29-1 | TRBD1 | TRBJ1-1